The rows below give T cell receptor beta chains drawn from one sample of a study of cytomegalovirus exposure and HLA in healthy donors. Method: immunoSEQ multiplex PCR; TCRdb's copy keeps in-frame clones and lacks some. The sample table includes 56,000 or so clones. The sequenced sample consisted of PBMCs. These receptor sequences come from a female donor in good health and CMV-seronegative. Both conserved end residues are part of each CDR3. D genes are given only for firm matches.

D	V	J	CDR3	DNA
TRBD2	TRBV6-1	TRBJ2-3	CASSVPAGGPQDTQYF	TGTGCCAGCAGTGTTCCAGCGGGAGGGCCGCAAGATACGCAGTATTTT
TRBD2	TRBV6-4	TRBJ2-3	CASSEAGGPDKQYF	TGTGCCAGCAGTGAAGCGGGAGGGCCAGATAAGCAGTATTTT
TRBD1	TRBV5-1	TRBJ1-1	CASSSGQTNTEAFF	TGCGCCAGCAGCTCGGGACAGACTAACACTGAAGCTTTCTTT
TRBD1	TRBV7-2	TRBJ1-2	CASSLGGQGDRYTF	TGTGCCAGCAGCTTAGGCGGACAGGGGGATCGCTACACCTTC
-	TRBV29-1	TRBJ2-3	CSGGPGGDTQYF	TGCAGCGGGGGGCCCGGCGGAGATACGCAGTATTTT
-	TRBV18	TRBJ1-1	CASSPDRLNTEAFF	TGTGCCAGCTCACCCGACAGATTGAACACTGAAGCTTTCTTT
-	TRBV5-4	TRBJ1-5	CASGKGGDNQPQHF	TGTGCCAGCGGCAAGGGGGGGGACAATCAGCCCCAGCATTTT
TRBD1	TRBV2	TRBJ1-2	CASWDRGNGYTF	TGTGCCAGCTGGGACAGGGGAAATGGCTACACCTTC
TRBD2	TRBV11-3	TRBJ2-7	CASSPGLAGGPSGGTYEQYF	TGTGCCAGCAGCCCCGGCCTGGCAGGGGGACCTAGCGGGGGGACCTACGAGCAGTACTTC
TRBD1	TRBV7-2	TRBJ1-6	CASSLTSGGYSPLHF	TGTGCCAGCAGCTTAACTTCAGGGGGCTATTCACCCCTCCACTTT
-	TRBV4-2	TRBJ2-2	CASSQEHGGNTGELFF	TGTGCCAGCAGCCAAGAACACGGGGGGAACACCGGGGAGCTGTTTTTT
-	TRBV19	TRBJ2-7	CASSIWAGEISYEQYF	TGTGCCAGTAGTATTTGGGCAGGGGAGATCTCCTACGAGCAGTACTTC
-	TRBV6-5	TRBJ1-2	CASSPTTAYGYTF	TGTGCCAGCAGTCCTACGACAGCCTATGGCTACACCTTC
TRBD1	TRBV6-5	TRBJ2-5	CASSSLTGLGETQYF	TGTGCCAGCAGTTCCCTGACAGGGCTAGGTGAGACCCAGTACTTC
TRBD2	TRBV10-2	TRBJ2-7	CASRGLAEGAGEQYF	TGCGCCAGCAGGGGACTAGCGGAAGGGGCCGGGGAGCAGTACTTC
TRBD1	TRBV19	TRBJ1-1	CASSLGTGGTEAFF	TGTGCCAGTAGTCTTGGGACAGGGGGCACTGAAGCTTTCTTT
-	TRBV1	TRBJ2-3	CTSSKTSGVADTQYF	TGCACCAGCAGCAAAACTAGCGGGGTTGCAGATACGCAGTATTTT
-	TRBV5-4	TRBJ1-1	CASSLYSGTEAFF	TGTGCCAGCAGTCTATACTCGGGCACTGAAGCTTTCTTT
TRBD1	TRBV6-5	TRBJ2-7	CASRSGTGPYEQYF	TGTGCCAGCAGATCCGGGACAGGTCCTTACGAGCAGTACTTC
-	TRBV5-1	TRBJ2-5	CASSGSRGAQETQYF	TGCGCCAGCAGCGGGTCACGGGGGGCCCAAGAGACCCAGTACTTC
-	TRBV30	TRBJ2-5	CACTTPRGLTGQETQYF	TGTGCCTGCACTACTCCCAGGGGCCTTACGGGTCAAGAGACCCAGTACTTC
-	TRBV30	TRBJ2-1	CAWSVRSSDNEQFF	TGTGCCTGGAGTGTACGGAGCTCCGACAATGAGCAGTTCTTC
-	TRBV5-1	TRBJ1-6	CASSLETGYNSPLHF	TGCGCCAGCAGCTTGGAGACAGGCTATAATTCACCCCTCCACTTT
TRBD1	TRBV18	TRBJ2-7	CASSPGTGYHEQYF	TGTGCCAGCTCTCCCGGGACAGGGTATCACGAGCAGTACTTC
TRBD2	TRBV19	TRBJ2-7	CASTQLAGGSYEQYF	TGTGCCAGTACCCAACTAGCGGGAGGCTCCTACGAGCAGTACTTC
TRBD1	TRBV9	TRBJ2-7	CASGPGTGSTYEQYF	TGTGCCAGCGGGCCGGGGACAGGTAGTACCTACGAGCAGTACTTC
-	TRBV29-1	TRBJ1-2	CSVEDNRVYGYTF	TGCAGCGTTGAAGACAACAGGGTGTATGGCTACACCTTC
TRBD2	TRBV19	TRBJ2-2	CASSSGSVGELFF	TGTGCCAGTAGTAGCGGGAGCGTCGGGGAGCTGTTTTTT
-	TRBV4-1	TRBJ2-7	CASSHGLEAYEQYF	TGCGCCAGCAGCCATGGTCTGGAGGCCTACGAGCAGTACTTC
TRBD1	TRBV30	TRBJ1-1	CAWSVRTGRTNTEAFF	TGTGCCTGGAGTGTACGGACAGGGAGGACGAACACTGAAGCTTTCTTT
TRBD2	TRBV30	TRBJ2-7	CAWSRGQAGGEQYF	TGTGCCTGGAGTCGGGGTCAGGCGGGGGGCGAGCAGTACTTC
TRBD1	TRBV15	TRBJ1-2	CATSSGPGQLLYGYTF	TGTGCCACCAGCTCCGGTCCGGGACAGCTCCTCTATGGCTACACCTTC